These 3 T cell receptor beta chains were all obtained from the same sample, sequenced in a study of shared clonotypes between healthy human individuals. Generated by immunoSEQ multiplex PCR, the TCRdb table keeps only in-frame clones and is missing some. The sample contains more than 2,000,000 clones, around nine tenths of which appear only once. The specimen sequenced was naive CD4+ T cells sorted from blood. Subset reported: CD45RA+ positively selected. The source is a man younger than 35 in good health.

V is TRBV9 and J is TRBJ2-1; TRBD2 matches at 12 bases. Germline CDR1 SGDLS, CDR2 YYNGEE. The CDR3 consists of 16 residues. The J segment lost 5 bases and the V segment lost 3 bases, leaving 6 bases of the junction unmatched. The CDR3 DNA is TGTGCCAGCAGCGCTCGGACTAGCGGGAACCACAATGAGCAGTTCTTC. As protein: CASSARTSGNHNEQFF.

The chain joins TRBV21-1 to TRBJ1-3; the table gives TRBD1 as D, unverified against the DNA. TRBV21-1 is described as a pseudogene. The CDR3 sequence is 17 residues long. In nucleotides, the CDR3 is TGTGCCAGCAGCACCCAGACAGGCCCCTACTCTGGAAACACCATATATTTT. Translation: CASSTQTGPYSGNTIYF.

Of note for this clone: The CDR3 does not close with the conserved phenylalanine or tryptophan, likely indicating a read error. No DNA is shown, since the ends of the CDR3 on it are uncertain; the CDR3 is the one TCRdb lists. The V call is TRBV7-9, the J call TRBJ1-2. Looked up from germline, CDR1 is SEHNR and CDR2 is FQNEAQ (reference sequence). The CDR3 spans 8 residues, counting both ends. The CDR3 reads CASSLGGT.